This T cell receptor beta chain was obtained from a study of radiation and T cells in renal cell carcinoma. Specified time point: baseline pretreatment blood. Treatment denoted: 15 Gy SBRT to primary tumor, nephrectomy 4 weeks later. Method: immunoSEQ multiplex PCR; TCRdb's copy keeps in-frame clones and lacks some. The data show about 160,000 clones, 88% seen once. The CDR3 is 15 amino acids. CDR1 is MNHNS, CDR2 SASEGT, per germline. The ends were cut back, 7 bases at V and 3 bases at J, with 18 bases in the middle. The receptor was isolated from a woman aged 70-85 years with renal cell carcinoma. Specimen: blood, collected from a patient whose treatment included radiotherapy and nephrectomy. The chain links TRBV6-1 to TRBJ1-1; D is possibly TRBD1 (6 bases). The CDR3 nucleotides are TGTGCCAGCACTTCTCGGGGGGCTTATGACACTGAAGCTTTCTTT. Protein product: CASTSRGAYDTEAFF.